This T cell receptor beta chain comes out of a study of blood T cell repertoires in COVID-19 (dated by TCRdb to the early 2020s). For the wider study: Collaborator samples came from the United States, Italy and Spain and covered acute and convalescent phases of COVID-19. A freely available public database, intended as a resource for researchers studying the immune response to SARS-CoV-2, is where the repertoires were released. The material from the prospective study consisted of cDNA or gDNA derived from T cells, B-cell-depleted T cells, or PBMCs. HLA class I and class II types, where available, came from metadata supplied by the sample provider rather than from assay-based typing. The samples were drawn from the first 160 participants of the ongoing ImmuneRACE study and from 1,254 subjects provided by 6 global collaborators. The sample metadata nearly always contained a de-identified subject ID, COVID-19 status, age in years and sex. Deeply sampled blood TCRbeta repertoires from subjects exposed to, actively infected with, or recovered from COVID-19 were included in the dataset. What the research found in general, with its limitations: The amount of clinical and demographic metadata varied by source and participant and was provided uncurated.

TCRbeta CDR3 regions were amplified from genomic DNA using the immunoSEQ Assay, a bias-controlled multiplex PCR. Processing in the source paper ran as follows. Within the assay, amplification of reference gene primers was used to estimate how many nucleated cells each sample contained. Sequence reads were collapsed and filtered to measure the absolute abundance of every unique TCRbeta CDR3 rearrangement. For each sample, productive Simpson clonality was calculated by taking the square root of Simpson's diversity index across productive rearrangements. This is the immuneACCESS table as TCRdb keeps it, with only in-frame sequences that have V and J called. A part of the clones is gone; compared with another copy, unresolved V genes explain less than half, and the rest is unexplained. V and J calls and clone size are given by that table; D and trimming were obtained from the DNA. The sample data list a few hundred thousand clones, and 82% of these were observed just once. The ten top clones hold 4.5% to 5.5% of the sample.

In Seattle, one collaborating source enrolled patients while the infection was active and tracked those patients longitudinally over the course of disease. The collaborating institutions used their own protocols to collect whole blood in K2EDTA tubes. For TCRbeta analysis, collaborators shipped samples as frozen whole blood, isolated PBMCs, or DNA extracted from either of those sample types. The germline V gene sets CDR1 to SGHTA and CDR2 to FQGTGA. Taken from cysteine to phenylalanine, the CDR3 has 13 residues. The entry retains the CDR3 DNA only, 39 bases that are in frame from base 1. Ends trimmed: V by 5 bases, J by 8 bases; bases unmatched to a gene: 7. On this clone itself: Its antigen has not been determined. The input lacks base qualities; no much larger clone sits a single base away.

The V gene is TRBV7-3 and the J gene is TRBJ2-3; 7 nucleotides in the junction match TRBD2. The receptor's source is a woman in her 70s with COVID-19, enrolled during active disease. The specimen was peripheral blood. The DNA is TGTGCCAGCAGCGGTCCGGGACTAACTACGCAGTATTTT. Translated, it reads CASSGPGLTTQYF. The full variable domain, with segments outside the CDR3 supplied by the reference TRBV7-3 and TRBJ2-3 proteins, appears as GAGVSQTPSNKVTEKGKYVELRCDPISGHTALYWYRQSLGQGPEFLIYFQGTGAADDSGLPNDRFFAVRPEGSVSTLKIQRTERGDSAVYLCASSGPGLTTQYFGPGTRLTVL.